Below, 16 T cell receptor beta chains from the same sample are listed, as sequenced in a study of blood T cell repertoires in COVID-19. Clones were read by immunoSEQ multiplex PCR, and TCRdb kept only the in-frame ones, dropping some. The sample contains around 200,000 clones, around nine tenths of which appear only once. Sequencing was performed on peripheral blood. The receptors stem from a man between 65 and 85 years old with acute or convalescent COVID-19.

The gene calls are TRBV12-3 or TRBV12-4 and TRBJ2-5; perhaps TRBD1 as D (5 bases). The CDR3 is 13 amino acids. V was shortened by 2 bases and J by 5 bases, with 9 bases between the two germline ends. The CDR3 nucleotides read TGTGCCAGCAGTTTACAGGGTGAGGAGACCCAGTACTTC. It is translated as CASSLQGEETQYF.

The chain couples TRBV6-2 or TRBV6-3 to TRBJ1-4; TRBD1 aligns across 7 bases. V was clipped by 5 bases and J by 6 bases; unmatched bases: 6. This CDR3 comprises 14 residues. Germline V gives CDR1 MNHEY, CDR2 SVGEGT. CDR3 amino acids: CASSRRDSYEKLFF. The CDR3 nucleotides read TGTGCCAGCAGTCGCCGGGACAGCTATGAAAAACTGTTTTTT.

The chain employs TRBV24-1 and TRBJ1-6; D uncertain. This CDR3 is 19 amino acids long. CDR1 KGHDR and CDR2 SFDVKD come from the germline V gene. The ends were cut back, 4 bases at V and 0 bases at J, with 18 bases in the middle. The CDR3 is CATSDFRLPESSYNSPLHF. DNA for the CDR3: TGTGCCACCAGTGACTTTCGACTCCCGGAGAGCTCCTATAATTCACCCCTCCACTTT.

The chain joins TRBV19 to TRBJ1-1, with D possibly being TRBD1 (5 bases). CDR1 LNHDA and CDR2 SQIVND come from the germline V gene (reference sequence). Trimming removed 6 bases at V and 5 bases at J, with 16 bases between. The CDR3 is made up of 14 amino acids. The CDR3 DNA follows: TGTGCCAGTAGCTCCTTGGGGGGATGGACTGAAGCTTTCTTT. Protein: CASSSLGGWTEAFF.

Only a few counts were recorded for this clone. This chain uses TRBV21-1 with TRBJ1-1. TRBV21-1 is annotated as a pseudogene. This CDR3 region has 9 residues. CDR3 coding DNA: TGTGCCAGCCGACTAGGGGCTTTCTTT. Protein product: CASRLGAFF.

This sequence joins TRBV7-9 and TRBJ1-1, with 10 bases fitting TRBD1. Trimming cost V 6 bases and J 3 bases; bases outside gene matches: 4. The CDR3 contains 14 residues. Looked up from germline, CDR1 is SEHNR and CDR2 is FQNEAQ (reference sequence). CDR3 sequence (DNA): TGTGCCAGCAGGCCGACAGGGGGCGACACTGAAGCTTTCTTT. Translated: CASRPTGGDTEAFF.

V usage is TRBV2 and J usage is TRBJ1-4; no definite D call. CDR3 length equals 17 residues. The V gene lost 5 bases and the J gene lost 6 bases, with 22 bases spanning the gap. CDR1 and CDR2 (germline): SNHLY, FYNNEI. CDR3 amino acids: CASSYTPGPEVYEKLFF. For the CDR3, the DNA is TGTGCCAGCAGTTATACACCCGGACCGGAGGTTTATGAAAAACTGTTTTTT.

This chain uses TRBV4-3 with TRBJ1-3, with 7 bases matching TRBD1. Germline-derived CDR1 and CDR2 are LGHNA and YSLEER. The CDR3 has 14 residues. V lost 4 bases and J lost 2; bases outside the gene matches: 2. The CDR3 region is CASSLTGTGNTIYF. CDR3 nucleotides: TGCGCCAGCAGCCTGACAGGGACTGGAAACACCATATATTTT.

The chain uses TRBV9 and TRBJ2-7; D perhaps matches TRBD1 (6 bases). V lost 4 bases and J 4 bases, leaving 9 bases between the germline ends. Germline V gene sequence: CDR1 SGDLS, CDR2 YYNGEE. The CDR3 sequence is 12 residues long. CDR3 sequence (DNA): TGTGCCAGCAGCCCACAGGGTTACGAGCAGTACTTC. It is translated as CASSPQGYEQYF.

V gene TRBV4-1 combines with J gene TRBJ2-1; TRBD2 aligns across 9 bases. The germline gives CDR1 MGHRA, CDR2 YSYEKL. V gave up 1 base and J gave up 2 bases; unmatched junction bases: 6. The CDR3 contains 17 residues. The CDR3 is CASSQAPGLAPYNEQFF. The CDR3 DNA sequence: TGCGCCAGCAGCCAAGCCCCGGGACTAGCCCCCTACAATGAGCAGTTCTTC.

The rearrangement joins TRBV7-2 to TRBJ2-2; D might be TRBD2 (6 bases). The CDR3 has 16 residues. V was shortened by 2 bases and J by 6 bases, with 16 bases between the two germline ends. From germline, CDR1 is SGHTA and CDR2 FQGNSA. Here the CDR3 DNA reads TGTGCCAGCAGCTTAAGCATAATGGAGCGGGCCGGGGAGCTGTTTTTT. Translation gives CASSLSIMERAGELFF.

V is TRBV24-1 and J is TRBJ2-7; no clear D gene. V shed 3 bases and J shed 1 base, with 6 bases lying between them. Germline V gives CDR1 KGHDR, CDR2 SFDVKD. The CDR3 contains 13 residues. The CDR3 loop is CATSDGHSYEQYF. The CDR3 DNA follows: TGTGCCACCAGTGATGGGCATTCCTACGAGCAGTACTTC.

J is TRBJ1-4 and V is TRBV27; a possible D gene is TRBD1 (5 bases). CDR1 MNHEY and CDR2 SMNVEV come from the germline V gene (reference sequence). The CDR3 runs to 14 residues. The V end was cut by 6 bases, the J end by 8 bases, with 16 bases between. This CDR3 reads CASSLGGGEEKLFF. The CDR3 DNA sequence: TGTGCCAGCAGCCTCGGGGGAGGGGAAGAAAAACTGTTTTTT.

This clone was observed once. This sequence joins TRBV28 and TRBJ2-3, with D perhaps TRBD2 (6 bases). Germline values: CDR1 MDHEN, CDR2 SYDVKM. This CDR3 comprises 11 residues. Between the trimmed V and J ends, which lost 8 bases and 7 bases, there was a span of 10 bases. This CDR3 reads CASGAGNTQYF. In DNA, the CDR3 is TGTGCCAGCGGAGCGGGCAATACGCAGTATTTT.

This sequence joins TRBV3-1 (or the pseudogene TRBV3-2) and TRBJ2-5; possible D gene TRBD2, 5 bases. The CDR3 sequence is 13 residues long. V was trimmed by 4 bases and J by 2 bases, leaving 8 bases between them. Germline assignment: CDR1 LGHDT and CDR2 YNNKEL (reference sequence). The CDR3, as DNA: TGTGCCAGCAGCCGCCGGGGTCAAGAGACCCAGTACTTC. This translates into CASSRRGQETQYF.

The chain carries TRBV7-2 and TRBJ2-1, with 8 bases fitting TRBD2. The CDR3 loop spans 14 amino acids. Germline V gene data show CDR1 as SGHTA and CDR2 as FQGNSA. V lost 1 base to trimming and J lost 10 bases; unmatched junction nucleotides: 6. Here the CDR3 reads CASSLGAGAREQFF. The DNA of the CDR3 is TGTGCCAGCAGCTTAGGAGCGGGAGCCCGGGAGCAGTTCTTC.